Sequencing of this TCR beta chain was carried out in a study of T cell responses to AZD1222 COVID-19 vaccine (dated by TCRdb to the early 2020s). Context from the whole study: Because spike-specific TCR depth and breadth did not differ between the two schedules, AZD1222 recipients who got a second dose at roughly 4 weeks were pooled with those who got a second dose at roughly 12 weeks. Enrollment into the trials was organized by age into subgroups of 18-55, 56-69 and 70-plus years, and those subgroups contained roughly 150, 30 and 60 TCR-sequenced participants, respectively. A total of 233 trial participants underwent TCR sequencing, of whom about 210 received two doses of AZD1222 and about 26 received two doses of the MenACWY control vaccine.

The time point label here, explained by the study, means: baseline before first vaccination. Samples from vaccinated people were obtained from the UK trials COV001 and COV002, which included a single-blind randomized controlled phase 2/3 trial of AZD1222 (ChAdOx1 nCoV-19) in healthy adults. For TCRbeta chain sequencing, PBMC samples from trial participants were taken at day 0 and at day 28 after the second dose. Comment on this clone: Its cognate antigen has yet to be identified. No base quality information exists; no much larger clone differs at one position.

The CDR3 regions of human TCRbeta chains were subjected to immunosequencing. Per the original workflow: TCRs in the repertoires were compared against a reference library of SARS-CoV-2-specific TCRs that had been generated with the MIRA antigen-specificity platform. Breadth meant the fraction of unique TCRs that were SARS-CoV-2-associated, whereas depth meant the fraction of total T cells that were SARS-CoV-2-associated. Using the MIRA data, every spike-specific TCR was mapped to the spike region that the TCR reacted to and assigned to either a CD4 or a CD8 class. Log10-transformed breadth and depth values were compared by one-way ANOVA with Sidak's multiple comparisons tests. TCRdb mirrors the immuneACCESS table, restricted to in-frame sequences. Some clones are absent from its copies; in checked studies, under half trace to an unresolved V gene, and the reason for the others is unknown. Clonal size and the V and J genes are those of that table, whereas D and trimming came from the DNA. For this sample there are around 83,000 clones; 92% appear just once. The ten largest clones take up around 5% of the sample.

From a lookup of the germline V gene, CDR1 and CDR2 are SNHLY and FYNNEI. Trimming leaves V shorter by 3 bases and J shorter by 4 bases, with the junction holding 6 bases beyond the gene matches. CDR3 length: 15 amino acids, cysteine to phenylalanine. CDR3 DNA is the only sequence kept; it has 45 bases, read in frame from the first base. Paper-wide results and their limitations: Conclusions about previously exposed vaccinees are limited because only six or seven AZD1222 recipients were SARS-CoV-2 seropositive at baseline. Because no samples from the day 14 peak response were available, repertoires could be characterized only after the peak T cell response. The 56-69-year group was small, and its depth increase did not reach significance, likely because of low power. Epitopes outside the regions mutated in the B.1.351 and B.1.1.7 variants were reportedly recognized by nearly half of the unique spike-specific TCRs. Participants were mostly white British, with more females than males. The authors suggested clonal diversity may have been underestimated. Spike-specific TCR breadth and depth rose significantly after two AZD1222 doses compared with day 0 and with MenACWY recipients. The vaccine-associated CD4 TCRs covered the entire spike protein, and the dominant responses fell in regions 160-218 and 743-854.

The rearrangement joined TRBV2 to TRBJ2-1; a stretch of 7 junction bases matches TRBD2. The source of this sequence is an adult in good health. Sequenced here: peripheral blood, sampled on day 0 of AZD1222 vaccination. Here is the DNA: TGTGCCAGCAGTGATTTAAGCGGGACTTACAATGAGCAGTTCTTC. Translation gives CASSDLSGTYNEQFF.